The 23 T cell receptor beta chains below were found in one sample sequenced in a study of Ad26.COV2.S vaccination and SARS-CoV-2 variants. The repertoire was sequenced with immunoSEQ multiplex PCR; TCRdb's copy has only in-frame clones and lacks some. In the table there are just over 350,000 clones, 92% of which are singletons. The starting material was peripheral blood, obtained after recovery from COVID-19. These TCRs come from a human donor who had recovered from COVID-19.

The chain employs TRBV19 and TRBJ1-2; D gene unclear. From germline, CDR1 is LNHDA and CDR2 SQIVND (reference sequence). The CDR3 sequence is 14 residues long. The V gene lost 0 bases and the J gene lost 7 bases, with 12 bases spanning the gap. In DNA, the CDR3 is TGTGCCAGTAGTATAGAGAAAGCCAGGTTTGGCTACACCTTC. It translates to CASSIEKARFGYTF.

The chain employs TRBV5-1 and TRBJ2-5; perhaps TRBD2 as D (6 bases). The CDR3 covers 15 residues. Per the germline V gene, CDR1 is SGHRS and CDR2 is YFSETQ. The V end was cut by 3 bases, the J end by 2 bases, with 14 bases between. The CDR3: CASSSYGGPQETQYF. CDR3 in DNA: TGCGCCAGCAGCTCGTACGGGGGACCACAAGAGACCCAGTACTTC.

In its sample, this clone was seen once. V is TRBV7-9 and J is TRBJ2-3, with D possibly being TRBD2 (6 bases). This CDR3 has 16 amino acids. V lost 3 bases, J lost 0 bases, and 13 bases lay in between. Germline assignment: CDR1 SEHNR and CDR2 FQNEAQ (reference sequence). DNA of the CDR3: TGTGCCAGCAGCTTCCCCGGGACTTTCAGCACAGATACGCAGTATTTT. Its protein product is CASSFPGTFSTDTQYF.

The chain has TRBV12-3 or TRBV12-4 and TRBJ2-7; D gene uncertain. CDR3 size: 12 residues. V was trimmed by 6 bases and J by 1 base, leaving 7 bases between them. The CDR3 spells CASSRISYEQYF. CDR3 DNA sequence: TGTGCCAGCAGCCGGATTTCCTACGAGCAGTACTTC.

Regarding this clone: Other DNA sequences in this specimen translate into the identical CDR3. J is TRBJ2-2 and V is TRBV9; D remains unclear. Germline V gene data show CDR1 as SGDLS and CDR2 as YYNGEE. The CDR3 has 11 amino acids. V shed 1 base and J shed 5 bases, with 0 bases lying between them. In DNA form, the CDR3 reads TGTGCCAGCAGCGTAACCGGGGAGCTGTTTTTT. This sequence encodes CASSVTGELFF.

V and J are TRBV6-5 and TRBJ2-1; D remains unclear. CDR3 length: 15 amino acids. Trimming left V 2 bases short and J 9 bases short, with 17 bases between. Per germline, CDR1 MNHEY and CDR2 SVGAGI. CDR3 nucleotides: TGTGCCAGCAGTTACCGGTCCGGCCTTTGGGCTGAGCAGTTCTTC. It is translated as CASSYRSGLWAEQFF.

The rearrangement links TRBV10-3 to TRBJ1-1, with D tentatively TRBD1 (6 bases). The CDR3 runs to 16 residues. V lost 11 bases and J 4 bases, leaving 26 bases between the germline ends. Germline loops: CDR1 ENHRY, CDR2 SYGVKD. CDR3 in amino acids: CAVKQGSETLSTEAFF. In DNA, the CDR3 is TGTGCCGTGAAACAGGGATCCGAGACTTTGAGCACTGAAGCTTTCTTT.

The table lists this clone with a count of one. The chain is built from TRBV6-5 and TRBJ1-2, with a weak D call TRBD1 (5 bases). This CDR3 spans 15 amino acids. Deletions cut 0 bases from V and 4 bases from J, with 12 bases between. Germline V gives CDR1 MNHEY, CDR2 SVGAGI. The CDR3 bases are TGTGCCAGCAGTTACTCTACAGGCTACGGCTATGGCTACACCTTC. It encodes CASSYSTGYGYGYTF.

The rearrangement links TRBV7-9 to TRBJ2-5; D ambiguous. Germline lookup yields CDR1 SEHNR and CDR2 FQNEAQ (reference sequence). The V and J ends lost 5 bases and 2 bases respectively, with 12 bases between them. The CDR3 runs to 14 residues. The CDR3 loop is CASSGSDGQETQYF. The CDR3, as DNA: TGTGCCAGCAGCGGATCGGACGGGCAAGAGACCCAGTACTTC.

The rearrangement joins TRBV5-1 to TRBJ1-4; D remains ambiguous. V lost 5 bases to trimming and J lost 5 bases, with 10 bases between them. The CDR3 covers 13 residues. The V gene's germline CDR1 is SGHRS and CDR2 YFSETQ. Here the CDR3 reads CASRREENEKLFF. DNA of the CDR3: TGCGCCAGCAGGCGGGAGGAAAATGAAAAACTGTTTTTT.

The chain carries TRBV5-5 and TRBJ2-2; D uncertain. V dropped 4 bases and J dropped 1 base, with 14 bases sitting between them. Germline loops: CDR1 SGHKS, CDR2 YYEKEE (reference sequence). The CDR3 loop spans 16 amino acids. The CDR3 coding sequence is TGTGCCAGCAGCCAGTTATTAACCGTGAACACCGGGGAGCTGTTTTTT. Its protein product is CASSQLLTVNTGELFF. Looking up the rest from reference TRBV5-5 and TRBJ2-2 gives the full variable domain: DAGVTQSPTHLIKTRGQQVTLRCSPISGHKSVSWYQQVLGQGPQFIFQYYEKEERGRGNFPDRFSARQFPNYSSELNVNALLLGDSALYLCASSQLLTVNTGELFFGEGSRLTVL.

This chain links TRBV11-2 with TRBJ1-1, with unresolved D. V was pared by 1 base and J by 3 bases, with 12 bases between. CDR3 size: 15 residues. CDR1 is SGHAT and CDR2 is FQNNGV in the germline V gene. The CDR3, as DNA: TGTGCCAGCAGCTTAGTTTATGGCGGGGACACTGAAGCTTTCTTT. Translating it yields CASSLVYGGDTEAFF. The whole variable domain, filled in from reference TRBV11-2 and TRBJ1-1, reads EAGVAQSPRYKIIEKRQSVAFWCNPISGHATLYWYQQILGQGPKLLIQFQNNGVVDDSQLPKDRFSAERLKGVDSTLKIQPAKLEDSAVYLCASSLVYGGDTEAFFGQGTRLTVV.

This chain links TRBV14 with TRBJ1-1, with TRBD1 as a possible D gene (5 bases). The CDR3 sequence is 15 residues long. The germline CDR1 and CDR2 sequences are SGHDN and FVKESK. The V end lost 4 bases, the J end lost 6 bases, and 18 bases lay between the germline ends. The CDR3 nucleotides are TGTGCCAGCAGCCTAAACCGGGACCCCAACGCTGAAGCTTTCTTT. Its protein is CASSLNRDPNAEAFF.

This chain links TRBV18 with TRBJ1-1; TRBD1 might be the D (5 bases). Germline V gives CDR1 KGHSH, CDR2 LQKENI. Deletions cut 8 bases from V and 4 bases from J, with 17 bases between. The CDR3 has 14 amino acids. In DNA, the CDR3 is TGTGCCAGCCTACCCACCACGGGGGGCACTGAAGCTTTCTTT. Protein product: CASLPTTGGTEAFF.

This clone was found once. This chain joins TRBV5-1 and TRBJ1-4; D gene unclear. Germline V gene sequence: CDR1 SGHRS, CDR2 YFSETQ. V lost 3 bases and J lost 2, with 8 bases in between. CDR3 length: 14 amino acids. The CDR3 DNA sequence: TGCGCCAGCAGCTCCGGGGAGACTAATGAAAAACTGTTTTTT. Protein product: CASSSGETNEKLFF.

The V gene is TRBV2, the J gene TRBJ2-5; D possibly corresponds to TRBD1 (5 bases). Germline CDR1 is SNHLY and CDR2 is FYNNEI. The length of the CDR3 is 16 residues. Trimming stripped 0 bases from V and 8 bases from J, with 19 bases between. CDR3 sequence (DNA): TGTGCCAGCAGTGAAGCCAGGGCCAATGCCCAGGGTACCCAGTACTTC. This translates into CASSEARANAQGTQYF.

The DNA for the CDR3 is TGCGCCAGCAGCCAAGAAGGACAGGGGGCTGGCAATGAGCAGTTCTTC. It translates to CASSQEGQGAGNEQFF. The rearrangement joins TRBV4-1 to TRBJ2-1; 11 bases line up with TRBD1. V trimming: 0 bases; J trimming: 6 bases; junction bases outside the gene matches: 4. Per the germline V gene, CDR1 is MGHRA and CDR2 is YSYEKL. The CDR3 is made up of 16 amino acids.

The chain joins TRBV4-3 to TRBJ1-6; tentative D call: TRBD1 (6 bases). The CDR3 length is 15 residues. Germline CDR1 LGHNA, CDR2 YSLEER. V was clipped by 4 bases and J by 11 bases, with 18 bases between them. This CDR3 is CASSPAPGDGTPLHF. The CDR3 bases are TGCGCCAGCAGCCCCGCGCCAGGGGATGGGACACCCCTCCACTTT.

V is TRBV5-1 and J is TRBJ2-3, with 9 nucleotides matching TRBD1. This CDR3 region has 16 residues. CDR1 and CDR2 (germline): SGHRS, YFSETQ. After removal of 3 bases from V and 0 bases from J, the junction contained 5 bases not matched to a gene. The CDR3 loop is CASSSGDRESTDTQYF. The CDR3 bases are TGCGCCAGCAGCTCGGGGGACAGGGAAAGCACAGATACGCAGTATTTT.

J is TRBJ2-1 and V is TRBV25-1; D uncertain. V was cut by 3 bases and J by 5 bases, with 8 bases left in between. CDR3 length: 13 amino acids. The V gene's germline CDR1 is MGHDK and CDR2 SYGVNS. CDR3 region: CASSDSANNEQFF. The CDR3 nucleotides read TGTGCCAGCAGTGATTCCGCAAACAATGAGCAGTTCTTC.

The chain is built from TRBV12-3 or TRBV12-4 and TRBJ2-3, with D uncertain. The V gene lost 6 bases and the J gene lost 2 bases, with 6 bases spanning the gap. CDR3 length: 12 residues. Here the CDR3 DNA reads TGTGCCAGCAGCACGGACACAGATACGCAGTATTTT. Translated: CASSTDTDTQYF.

This sequence joins TRBV7-2 and TRBJ1-1; D not resolved. The CDR3 has 13 amino acids. The germline gives CDR1 SGHTA, CDR2 FQGNSA. Trimming pared 4 bases from V and 4 bases from J, leaving 10 bases between. CDR3 amino acids: CASSSQSGTEAFF. The CDR3, as DNA: TGTGCCAGCAGCTCCCAATCGGGCACTGAAGCTTTCTTT.

The V and J genes are TRBV12-3 or TRBV12-4 and TRBJ2-1; D is undetermined. This CDR3 is built from 13 residues. Trimming cost V 5 bases and J 4 bases, with 9 bases left between them. The CDR3 bases are TGTGCCAGCAGTGCCCAGATTTACAATGAGCAGTTCTTC. Amino acid sequence: CASSAQIYNEQFF.